Following are 10 T cell receptor beta chains from one sample sequenced in a study of OX40 agonist ivuxolimab in advanced cancers. Method: immunoSEQ multiplex PCR; TCRdb's copy keeps in-frame clones and lacks some. The sample yields roughly 56,000 clones, 65% to 85% seen once. The source material was CD4+ or CD8+ T cells sorted from blood, sampled in a trial of the OX40 agonist ivuxolimab. These receptors all stem from an adult with an advanced solid tumor such as melanoma, head and neck, liver or kidney cancer.

The rearrangement uses TRBV30 and TRBJ2-3; D call uncertain. Germline V CDR1 and CDR2: GTSNPN, SVGIG (reference sequence). V was pared by 1 base and J by 2 bases, with 10 bases between. The CDR3 spans 14 residues. The CDR3 region is CAWSESAVTDTQYF. The DNA of the CDR3 is TGTGCCTGGAGTGAGAGTGCGGTCACAGATACGCAGTATTTT.

The chain couples TRBV7-9 to TRBJ2-5; possibly TRBD1 or TRBD2 for D (5 bases each). The CDR3 is made up of 15 amino acids. Germline loops: CDR1 SEHNR, CDR2 FQNEAQ (reference sequence). V was cut by 6 bases and J by 1 base, with 15 bases left in between. CDR3 region: CASRRGSTPQETQYF. CDR3 DNA sequence: TGTGCCAGCAGGAGGGGCAGTACCCCCCAAGAGACCCAGTACTTC.

The CDR3 bases are TGTGCCAGCAGCACGCAGACTAGCGGGAGGTACAATGAGCAGTTCTTC. Its protein is CASSTQTSGRYNEQFF. The J gene is TRBJ2-1, the V gene TRBV5-6; TRBD2 agrees at 13 bases. The V gene end was trimmed by 4 bases and the J gene end by 4 bases; junction bases not matched to a gene: 5. The CDR3 consists of 16 residues. CDR1 and CDR2 (germline): SGHDT, YYEEEE.

The V gene is TRBV2, the J gene TRBJ1-2, with a weak D call TRBD1 (5 bases). This CDR3 region has 14 residues. V dropped 1 base and J dropped 2 bases, with 8 bases sitting between them. Germline V CDR1 and CDR2: SNHLY, FYNNEI. The CDR3 DNA follows: TGTGCCAGCAGTGAAGGACAGTTAAACTATGGCTACACCTTC. This codes for CASSEGQLNYGYTF.

The chain couples TRBV27 to TRBJ2-1; 9 bases line up with TRBD2. Germline-derived CDR1 and CDR2 are MNHEY and SMNVEV (reference sequence). This CDR3 is built from 17 residues. V shed 3 bases, J shed 1 base, and the junction held 7 bases outside the gene matches. CDR3 coding DNA: TGTGCCAGCAGTTTGCTAGCGGGGAAAGTGTCCTACAATGAGCAGTTCTTC. Translated: CASSLLAGKVSYNEQFF.

The V and J genes are TRBV21-1 and TRBJ2-5; the D segment call TRBD2 is taken from the table without a DNA check. TRBV21-1 is recorded as a pseudogene. The CDR3 consists of 10 residues. Here the CDR3 reads CATKEETQYF. The CDR3 region has the DNA TGTGCCACCAAGGAGGAGACCCAGTACTTC.

The chain couples TRBV7-6 to TRBJ2-7; TRBD1 is a possible D gene (6 bases). The CDR3 totals 13 residues. The V end lost 5 bases, the J end lost 7 bases, and 15 bases lay between the germline ends. Looked up from germline, CDR1 is SGHVS and CDR2 is FNYEAQ. Here the CDR3 reads CASSLTGGWEQYF. CDR3 coding DNA: TGTGCCAGCAGCCTGACAGGCGGATGGGAGCAGTACTTC.

This clone was seen once. This sequence joins TRBV4-1 and TRBJ2-7; 9 nucleotides match TRBD2. The germline V gene has CDR1 MGHRA and CDR2 YSYEKL. This CDR3 is built from 17 residues. The V and J ends lost 1 base and 7 bases, in that order; junction bases with no gene match: 14. CDR3 DNA: TGCGCCAGCAGCCAAGTCCGGTATGGCGGGGGGGCCCGGGAGCAGTACTTC. Translation: CASSQVRYGGGAREQYF.

The chain combines TRBV19 with TRBJ1-2; TRBD1 is a possible D gene (5 bases). Germline lookup yields CDR1 LNHDA and CDR2 SQIVND (reference sequence). The CDR3 loop spans 15 amino acids. Trimming shortened V by 4 bases and J by 7 bases, and 19 bases separated the two germline ends. The CDR3 spells CASSKPDSQLRGYTF. Written as DNA, the CDR3 is TGTGCCAGTAGTAAACCCGACAGCCAGCTACGTGGCTACACCTTC. The whole variable domain, filled in from reference TRBV19 and TRBJ1-2, reads DGGITQSPKYLFRKEGQNVTLSCEQNLNHDAMYWYRQDPGQGLRLIYYSQIVNDFQKGDIAEGYSVSREKKESFPLTVTSAQKNPTAFYLCASSKPDSQLRGYTFGSGTRLTVV.

The chain uses TRBV6-6 and TRBJ2-1, with D tentatively TRBD1 or TRBD2 (5 bases each). This CDR3 has 15 amino acids. Trimming removed 7 bases at V and 6 bases at J, with 19 bases between. CDR1 is MNHNY, CDR2 SVGAGI, per germline (reference sequence). For the CDR3, the DNA is TGTGCCAGCAAACCGGGACCGGCGGGTCTCAATGAGCAGTTCTTC. The encoded protein is CASKPGPAGLNEQFF.